The 13 T cell receptor gamma chains presented below share a single source sample, sequenced in a study of gamma-delta T cells after stem cell transplantation. TCRdb reprocessed the RT-PCR reads using CATT. The sample consists of 1,200 or so gamma-chain clones, about 82% of them appearing once. The specimen sequenced was gamma-delta T cells. These receptors originate from a human donor. It is not recorded whose cells these are; they may come from a transplant donor.

The rearrangement uses TRGV2 and TRGJ1 or TRGJ2. TCRdb offers no J gene call, so here the DNA was matched to germline to obtain one. Per germline, CDR1 EGSNGY and CDR2 YDSYNSKV. The CDR3 length is 13 residues. The trim removed 0 bases at V and 6 bases at J, leaving 5 bases unmatched. The CDR3 region is CATWDGIGYKKLF. For the CDR3, the DNA is TGTGCCACCTGGGACGGGATAGGTTATAAGAAACTCTTT.

Details on this clone: The sample holds other DNA sequences that translate to the same CDR3. This chain connects TRGV8 to TRGJ1 or TRGJ2. No J gene is reported in TCRdb; it was inferred here by comparing the DNA with germline. CDR3 length equals 13 residues. The V and J ends lost 2 bases and 0 bases, in that order; junction bases with no gene match: 1. CDR1 is VENAVY and CDR2 is YDSYNSRV in the germline V gene. The CDR3 DNA is TGTGCCACCTGGGATAAGAATTATTATAAGAAACTCTTT. Its protein is CATWDKNYYKKLF.

The gene calls are TRGV3 and TRGJ1 or TRGJ2. No J gene was available from TCRdb, and it was assigned here by a germline match of the DNA. Trimming cost V 0 bases and J 11 bases; bases outside gene matches: 7. This CDR3 spans 12 amino acids. Germline loops: CDR1 VTNTFY, CDR2 YDVSTARD (reference sequence). The CDR3 coding sequence is TGTGCCACCTGGGACAGGCCGGGCGAGAAACTCTTT. As protein: CATWDRPGEKLF.

This rearrangement joins TRGV2 to TRGJ1 or TRGJ2. In the absence of a J gene in TCRdb, the DNA was matched to germline to assign it here. The CDR3 totals 14 residues. J gave up 5 bases and V 4 bases, and 11 bases lay outside the gene matches. The germline CDR1 and CDR2 sequences are EGSNGY and YDSYNSKV. CDR3 in amino acids: CATWEGRYDYKKLF. DNA for the CDR3: TGTGCCACCTGGGAAGGGCGGTATGATTATAAGAAACTCTTT.

Only a few counts were recorded for this clone. The chain has TRGV9 and TRGJP. Because TCRdb records no J gene, it was assigned here through a match of the DNA to germline. Losses at the gene ends were 0 bases for V and 10 bases for J; bases not matched to a gene: 0. This CDR3 region has 14 residues. Germline V lookup: CDR1 GITISATS, CDR2 ISYDGTV (reference sequence). The CDR3 loop is CALWEVLGKKIKVF. The CDR3 bases are TGTGCCTTGTGGGAGGTGTTGGGCAAAAAAATCAAGGTATTT.

The chain combines TRGV9 with TRGJ1 or TRGJ2. TCRdb is silent on the J gene; assignment here came from matching the DNA to germline. With V trimmed by 4 bases and J by 6 bases, 9 bases remained unmatched. Germline lookup yields CDR1 GITISATS and CDR2 ISYDGTV (reference sequence). This CDR3 contains 13 residues. CDR3 amino acids: CALWDELFYKKLF. The CDR3 region has the DNA TGTGCCTTGTGGGATGAGTTGTTTTATAAGAAACTCTTT.

The rearrangement links TRGV5 to TRGJ1 or TRGJ2. TCRdb leaves out the J gene; it was filled in here by matching the DNA to germline. The trim removed 4 bases at V and 4 bases at J, leaving 4 bases unmatched. The CDR3 contains 12 residues. Germline V lookup: CDR1 VINAFY, CDR2 YDVSNSKD. CDR3 residues: CATWEEYYKKLF. The CDR3 bases are TGTGCCACCTGGGAAGAATATTATAAGAAACTCTTT.

The chain joins TRGV9 to TRGJP. No J segment appears in TCRdb, so it was assigned here by matching the sequence to germline. J was trimmed by 4 bases and V by 0 bases; bases with no gene match: 3. CDR1 is GITISATS and CDR2 is ISYDGTV in the germline V gene (reference sequence). This CDR3 is 17 amino acids long. DNA of the CDR3: TGTGCCTTGTGGGAGGTGCATCAAGAGTTGGGCAAAAAAATCAAGGTATTT. The encoded protein is CALWEVHQELGKKIKVF.

V is TRGV3 and J is TRGJ1 or TRGJ2. The J gene, not given by TCRdb, was assigned here from a germline match of the nucleotide sequence. Trimming removed 0 bases from V and 10 bases from J; junction bases left unmatched: 9. The CDR3 sequence is 13 residues long. Looked up from germline, CDR1 is VTNTFY and CDR2 is YDVSTARD (reference sequence). CDR3 DNA sequence: TGTGCCACCTGGGACAGGCCTCGGGGGAAGAAACTCTTT. The encoded protein is CATWDRPRGKKLF.

The chain combines TRGV5 with TRGJ1 or TRGJ2. Germline matching of the DNA provided the J gene here, since TCRdb leaves it blank. The J segment lost 7 bases and the V segment lost 4 bases, leaving 4 bases of the junction unmatched. CDR3 length: 11 residues. CDR1 is VINAFY and CDR2 is YDVSNSKD in the germline V gene. CDR3 bases: TGTGCCACCTGGGAACGGTATAAGAAACTCTTT. This gives the protein CATWERYKKLF.

The V call is TRGV4, the J call TRGJ1 or TRGJ2. TCRdb gives no J gene; it was assigned here by matching the DNA to germline. CDR3 length: 12 residues. V lost 2 bases, J lost 11 bases, and 9 bases stayed unmatched. Germline lookup yields CDR1 EGSTGY and CDR2 YDSYTSSV. The CDR3 DNA follows: TGTGCCACCTGGGATGAAGTATACGAGAAACTCTTT. Translation: CATWDEVYEKLF.

This chain joins TRGV9 and TRGJ1 or TRGJ2. TCRdb offers no J gene call, so here the DNA was matched to germline to obtain one. Germline V gene sequence: CDR1 GITISATS, CDR2 ISYDGTV (reference sequence). The trim removed 10 bases at V and 4 bases at J, leaving 4 bases unmatched. The CDR3 sequence is 10 residues long. CDR3 sequence (DNA): TGTGCCTTACCATATTATAAGAAACTCTTT. Protein product: CALPYYKKLF.

The rearrangement links TRGV5 to TRGJP2. The J gene was not available in TCRdb and was assigned here by matching the DNA to germline segments. The CDR3 extends over 15 amino acids. Germline values: CDR1 VINAFY, CDR2 YDVSNSKD. Trimming removed 0 bases from V and 3 bases from J; junction bases left unmatched: 4. CDR3 amino acids: CATWDRRRSDWIKTF. CDR3 in DNA: TGTGCCACCTGGGACAGGCGGCGTAGTGATTGGATCAAGACGTTT.